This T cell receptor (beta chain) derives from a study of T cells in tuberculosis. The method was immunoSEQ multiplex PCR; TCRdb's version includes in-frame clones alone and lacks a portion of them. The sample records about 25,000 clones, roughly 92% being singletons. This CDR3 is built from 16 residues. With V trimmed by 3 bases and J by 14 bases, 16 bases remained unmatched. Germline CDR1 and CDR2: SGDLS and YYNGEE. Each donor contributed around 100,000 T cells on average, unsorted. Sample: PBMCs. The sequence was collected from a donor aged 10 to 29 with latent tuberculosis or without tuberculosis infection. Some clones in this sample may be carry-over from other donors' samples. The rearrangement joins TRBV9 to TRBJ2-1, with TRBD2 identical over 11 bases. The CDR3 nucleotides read TGTGCCAGCAGCGCAAGGACTAGCGGGCAGGGTGGGAGCAAGTTCTTC. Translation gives CASSARTSGQGGSKFF.